Sequencing of this TCR beta chain was carried out in a study of read filtering for tumor transcriptome and immune sequencing. Background on the study: Mean patient age was roughly 66 years, range about 47 to 85; 16 to 20 male, 11 to 15 female. Revised staging placed about 8 patients in R-ISS I, 15 to 20 in II, 7 in III.

Germline values: CDR1 SNHLY, CDR2 FYNNEI. The CDR3 covers 13 residues. V was shortened by 8 bases and J by 5 bases, with 15 bases between the two germline ends. There are many counts of this clonotype. The antigen remains unidentified. Molecular barcoded adaptors covering alpha/delta and beta/gamma chains were used on around 400 ng RNA. Each CDR3 protein is one row after TCRdb ran MiXCR on the reads. The sample yields tens of thousands of distinct CDR3 sequences, around a fifth seen once. Study observations and caveats: Single-read clonotypes: about 81.9% of IR-seq clonotypes (about 4% of reads), 65% to 75% of RNA-seq clonotypes (under 50% of reads). Without single-read clonotypes, shared clonotype proportions correlated more between IR-seq and RNA-seq.

The chain couples TRBV2 to TRBJ2-5; the D gene could be TRBD1 or TRBD2 (5 bases each). The sequence was collected from a donor aged 40 or older with multiple myeloma. The sample consisted of a population of CD138-negative cells sorted from bone marrow. CDR3 sequence reads: CASGGTEEETQYF. In DNA, the CDR3 is TGTGCCAGCGGTGGGACGGAGGAGGAGACCCAGTACTTC. Supplemented by reference TRBV2 and TRBJ2-5, the full variable domain reads EPEVTQTPSHQVTQMGQEVILRCVPISNHLYFYWYRQILGQKVEFLVSFYNNEISEKSEIFDDQFSVERPDGSNFTLKIRSTKLEDSAMYFCASGGTEEETQYFGPGTRLLVL.